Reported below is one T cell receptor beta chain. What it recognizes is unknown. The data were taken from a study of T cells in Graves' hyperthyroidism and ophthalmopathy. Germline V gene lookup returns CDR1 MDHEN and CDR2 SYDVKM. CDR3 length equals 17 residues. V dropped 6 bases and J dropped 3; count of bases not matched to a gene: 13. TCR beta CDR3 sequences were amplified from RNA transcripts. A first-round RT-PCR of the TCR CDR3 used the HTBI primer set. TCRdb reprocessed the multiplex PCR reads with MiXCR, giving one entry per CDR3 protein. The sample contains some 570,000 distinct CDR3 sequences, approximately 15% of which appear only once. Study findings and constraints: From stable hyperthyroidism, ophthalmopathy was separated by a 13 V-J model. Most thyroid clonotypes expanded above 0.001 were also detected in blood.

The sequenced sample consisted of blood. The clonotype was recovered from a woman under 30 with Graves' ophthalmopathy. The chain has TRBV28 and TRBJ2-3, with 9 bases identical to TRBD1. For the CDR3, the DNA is TGTGCCAGCAGGAGTGCCGGGACAGGGCTAGCGACAGATACGCAGTATTTT. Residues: CASRSAGTGLATDTQYF.